These 7 T cell receptor beta chains were sequenced from one sample in a study of shared clonotypes between healthy human individuals. Profiled with immunoSEQ multiplex PCR; TCRdb holds only in-frame clones, not every one. The profile shows 1.6 million or so clones, approximately 97% of them singletons. The specimen was naive CD4+ T cells sorted from blood. Indicated subset: CD45RA+ positively selected. All receptors derive from a man aged 25-45 years in good health.

This clone was counted between two and nine times. The J gene is TRBJ2-2, the V gene TRBV6-1; 9 nucleotides match TRBD1. After removal of 6 bases from V and 5 bases from J, the junction contained 7 bases not matched to a gene. The CDR3 is made up of 15 amino acids. Germline lookup yields CDR1 MNHNS and CDR2 SASEGT. CDR3 amino acids: CASSPGQGRTGELFF. CDR3 nucleotide sequence: TGTGCCAGCAGCCCTGGACAGGGGAGGACCGGGGAGCTGTTTTTT.

CDR3 DNA sequence: TGTGCCAGCAGCTACGCCGGGACTAGCGGGAATGAGCAGTTCTTC. Translated: CASSYAGTSGNEQFF. The chain combines TRBV11-3 with TRBJ2-1, with 12 bases identical to TRBD2. The length of the CDR3 is 15 residues. CDR1 and CDR2 from the germline V gene are SGHNT and YENEEA. V shed 4 bases, J shed 7 bases, and the junction held 5 bases outside the gene matches. Using reference TRBV11-3 and TRBJ2-1 for the parts outside the CDR3, the full variable domain is EAGVVQSPRYKIIEKKQPVAFWCNPISGHNTLYWYLQNLGQGPELLIRYENEEAVDDSQLPKDRFSAERLKGVDSTLKIQPAELGDSAVYLCASSYAGTSGNEQFFGPGTRLTVL.

A note on this clone: The sample carries other DNA sequences with the same CDR3. The chain recombines TRBV28 with TRBJ1-5; D is ambiguous. This CDR3 spans 12 amino acids. V was trimmed by 5 bases and J by 7 bases, leaving 9 bases between them. Germline assignment: CDR1 MDHEN and CDR2 SYDVKM. CDR3 amino acids: CASSPLGQPQHF. The CDR3 DNA sequence: TGTGCCAGCAGTCCCCTGGGCCAGCCCCAGCATTTT.

The genes are TRBV6-6 and TRBJ2-3; perhaps TRBD2 as D (6 bases). The CDR3 has 14 amino acids. Germline V gives CDR1 MNHNY, CDR2 SVGAGI (reference sequence). Trimming stripped 6 bases from V and 6 bases from J, with 16 bases between. CDR3 protein: CASRRVAEGDTQYF. The CDR3 region has the DNA TGTGCCAGCAGGAGGGTAGCGGAGGGGGATACGCAGTATTTT.

V gene TRBV18 combines with J gene TRBJ2-2, with TRBD1 matching over 10 bases. The trim removed 5 bases at V and 6 bases at J, leaving 6 bases unmatched. The CDR3 sequence is 15 residues long. Germline CDR1 KGHSH, CDR2 LQKENI. The CDR3: CASSSGQGRAGELFF. As DNA, the CDR3 is TGTGCCAGCTCATCGGGACAGGGGAGAGCCGGGGAGCTGTTTTTT.

The chain is built from TRBV29-1 and TRBJ2-3; D unclear. CDR1 and CDR2 (germline): SQVTM, ANQGSEA. This CDR3 spans 15 amino acids. The V end lost 0 bases, the J end lost 6 bases, and 16 bases lay between the germline ends. Here the CDR3 DNA reads TGCAGCGTTGAAGATCGCTTGAGTTTAGGCGATACGCAGTATTTT. This codes for CSVEDRLSLGDTQYF.

The chain combines TRBV2 with TRBJ2-7; D may be TRBD1 (6 bases). This CDR3 contains 16 residues. The germline CDR1 and CDR2 sequences are SNHLY and FYNNEI. The ends were cut back, 8 bases at V and 2 bases at J, with 22 bases in the middle. In DNA form, the CDR3 reads TGTGCCAGCCTACTCGAGCGGACAGCGGCCCCCTACGAGCAGTACTTC. It yields the protein CASLLERTAAPYEQYF.